The 7 T cell receptor beta chains below all came from one sample that was sequenced in a study of blood T cell repertoires in COVID-19. Assay: immunoSEQ multiplex PCR; the TCRdb copy retains only in-frame clones and omits some. Of about 480,000 clones listed, 85% to 90% are singletons. The sequencing sample was made of peripheral blood. These receptors all stem from a woman between 45 and 65 years old with COVID-19, enrolled during active disease.

This chain links TRBV11-2 with TRBJ1-3; 9 nucleotides match TRBD1. Germline V gene lookup returns CDR1 SGHAT and CDR2 FQNNGV. Germline trimming cut 0 bases from V and 0 bases from J; bases unmatched to any gene: 12. There are 20 residues in the CDR3. The CDR3 bases are TGTGCCAGCAGCTTAGATAGGACAGGGGAATACCTTCACTCTGGAAACACCATATATTTT. Translated, it gives CASSLDRTGEYLHSGNTIYF.

With regard to this clone: The same CDR3 can be traced to other DNA sequences in this sample. This chain uses TRBV19 with TRBJ1-5, with D possibly being TRBD1 (6 bases). Deletions cut 5 bases from V and 4 bases from J, with 9 bases between. Germline V gene sequence: CDR1 LNHDA, CDR2 SQIVND (reference sequence). The length of the CDR3 is 13 residues. The DNA for the CDR3 is TGTGCCAGTAGTGTGGACAGAAATCAGCCCCAGCATTTT. It specifies CASSVDRNQPQHF.

J is TRBJ1-2 and V is TRBV12-5; no clear D gene. CDR1 and CDR2 (germline): LGHNT, FRNRAP. The ends were cut back, 6 bases at V and 4 bases at J, with 15 bases in the middle. The CDR3 has 14 amino acids. The CDR3 region is CASGLTPNGYGYTF. The CDR3 region has the DNA TGTGCTAGTGGCCTGACACCGAACGGCTATGGCTACACCTTC.

The genes are TRBV20-1 and TRBJ2-1, with 7 bases matching TRBD2. Germline V gene data show CDR1 as DFQATT and CDR2 as SNEGSKA (reference sequence). The J segment lost 7 bases and the V segment lost 5 bases, leaving 2 bases of the junction unmatched. CDR3 length: 11 amino acids. The CDR3 coding sequence is TGCAGTGCTTTGCGGGGGAATGAGCAGTTCTTC. This encodes CSALRGNEQFF.

The rearrangement joins TRBV5-4 to TRBJ2-3, with TRBD2 matching over 8 bases. The trim removed 4 bases at V and 1 base at J, leaving 8 bases unmatched. This CDR3 region has 16 residues. Germline V gene data show CDR1 as SGHNT and CDR2 as YYREEE (reference sequence). DNA for the CDR3: TGTGCCAGCAGCCAAGAAGCGGGGGCTGGCACAGATACGCAGTATTTT. Translated, it gives CASSQEAGAGTDTQYF.

V usage is TRBV5-4 and J usage is TRBJ1-2; tentative D call: TRBD1 (6 bases). V lost 4 bases to trimming and J lost 2 bases, with 9 bases between them. Germline lookup yields CDR1 SGHNT and CDR2 YYREEE (reference sequence). CDR3 length: 13 amino acids. The CDR3 coding sequence is TGTGCCAGCAGCCCTCAGGGGAACTATGGCTACACCTTC. Protein: CASSPQGNYGYTF.

This CDR3 is CASSYQGFNEQYF. The CDR3 DNA sequence: TGTGCCAGCAGTTACCAGGGATTTAACGAGCAGTACTTC. The V gene is TRBV6-5, the J gene TRBJ2-7; TRBD1 is a possible D gene (5 bases). Looked up from germline, CDR1 is MNHEY and CDR2 is SVGAGI. V lost 2 bases, J lost 5 bases, and 10 bases lay in between. The CDR3 covers 13 residues.